This is a list of T cell receptor beta chains from one sample in a study of cytomegalovirus exposure and HLA in healthy donors. TCRdb's copy holds only in-frame clones and misses some; the assay was immunoSEQ multiplex PCR. This table has 120,000 to 150,000 clones, roughly 77% appearing once. What was sequenced was PBMCs. The receptor set was obtained from a female donor in good health and CMV-seronegative. CDR3s include the opening cysteine and the closing phenylalanine or tryptophan. Each record gives: D gene, V gene, clone size, J gene, CDR3 DNA, CDR3 protein. A D gene is named only where the DNA matches it firmly. Clone sizes are given selectively: once, few, many, or a class where the clone is expanded.

TRBD2	TRBV7-2	-	TRBJ2-3	TGTGCCAGCAGCTTCGAGGGACTAGCGGGGGCCGGGAAGTATTTT	CASSFEGLAGAGKYF
TRBD2	TRBV11-3	-	TRBJ2-5	TGTGCCAGCAACAACGGGGGGCAAGAGACCCAGTACTTC	CASNNGGQETQYF
-	TRBV2	-	TRBJ1-5	TGTGCCAGCAGTGAAGCAGGCCCGGGTTATAGCAATCAGCCCCAGCATTTT	CASSEAGPGYSNQPQHF
-	TRBV9	-	TRBJ2-1	TGTGCCAGCAGCGATTGGATTGACAGAAACAATGAGCAGTTCTTC	CASSDWIDRNNEQFF
TRBD1	TRBV5-6	many	TRBJ1-1	TGTGCCAGCGGGGGACAGTACATGAACACTGAAGCTTTCTTT	CASGGQYMNTEAFF
TRBD1	TRBV6-5	few	TRBJ1-2	TGTGCCAGCAGTTACCCGGGACAGAGAAATGGCTACACCTTC	CASSYPGQRNGYTF
TRBD1	TRBV6-5	-	TRBJ1-1	TGTGCCAGCAGCCCATGGACAGGGCGCACTGAAGCTTTCTTT	CASSPWTGRTEAFF
-	TRBV13	-	TRBJ1-4	TGTGCCAGCGCCGCCACAGGGTTAAAAGAAAAACTGTTTTTT	CASAATGLKEKLFF
-	TRBV11-2	-	TRBJ1-1	TGTGCCAGCAGCTTTAATGCGGGGGCTGCTTTCTTT	CASSFNAGAAFF
-	TRBV6-5	-	TRBJ1-2	TGTGCCAGCAGTTCACGAGACTATGGCTACACCTTC	CASSSRDYGYTF
TRBD2	TRBV7-8	-	TRBJ2-7	TGTGCCAGCAGCCGCTGGACTAGCGGAAATGTGTACGAGCAGTACTTC	CASSRWTSGNVYEQYF
TRBD2	TRBV10-3	-	TRBJ2-5	TGTGCCATCAGGGAAGGGACTAGCGGGGGAGGGTACCAAGAGACCCAGTACTTC	CAIREGTSGGGYQETQYF
TRBD2	TRBV5-1	-	TRBJ2-5	TGCGCCAGCAGCTTGACTTCCGGGGCGGGAGGGGAGACCCAGTACTTC	CASSLTSGAGGETQYF
TRBD2	TRBV11-3	-	TRBJ2-2	TGTGCCAGCAGCTTAGGCGGACTAGCGAACACCGGGGAGCTGTTTTTT	CASSLGGLANTGELFF
-	TRBV5-1	-	TRBJ2-7	TGCGCCAGCAGCCCGGGGCAGGGAGGTCCCTACGAGCAGTACTTC	CASSPGQGGPYEQYF
TRBD2	TRBV4-3	-	TRBJ2-3	TGCGCCAGCAGCCCGCAAGCCCGCGGACTAGCCCTTAGCACAGATACGCAGTATTTT	CASSPQARGLALSTDTQYF